A selection of T cell receptor beta chains follows, all from one sample in a study of T cells in localized non-small cell lung cancer. Clones were sequenced by immunoSEQ multiplex PCR, and TCRdb holds only the in-frame ones, with some missing. The sample yields fewer than 25,000 clones, approximately 91% seen once. Specimen: peripheral blood, collected before any cancer treatment. The source of these receptors is a woman aged 35 to 70 with stage I lung adenocarcinoma. Both conserved end residues are part of each CDR3. Fields, in order: V gene, D gene, J gene, CDR3 protein. A D gene is named only where the DNA matches it firmly.

V: TRBV2; D: .; J: TRBJ2-2; CDR3: CASSHMDGPGELFF
V: TRBV6-1; D: .; J: TRBJ1-1; CDR3: CASSDLGWGTEAFF
V: TRBV6-6; D: .; J: TRBJ1-1; CDR3: CASSSIPRTEAFF
V: TRBV19; D: .; J: TRBJ1-5; CDR3: CASTKQGQPQHF
V: TRBV19; D: .; J: TRBJ2-1; CDR3: CASRKRGSYNEQFF
V: TRBV28; D: .; J: TRBJ2-7; CDR3: CASSLGTVYEQYF
V: TRBV6-6; D: TRBD1; J: TRBJ1-2; CDR3: CASSQTGVDGYTF
V: TRBV19; D: .; J: TRBJ1-5; CDR3: CASRPGHNSNQPQHF
V: TRBV7-9; D: .; J: TRBJ1-1; CDR3: CASSLDSGTEAFF
V: TRBV19; D: .; J: TRBJ1-3; CDR3: CASIRTQVSGNTIYF
V: TRBV6-5; D: .; J: TRBJ1-5; CDR3: CASSPSGDQPQHF
V: TRBV7-7; D: TRBD1; J: TRBJ2-1; CDR3: CASSLDRASNEQFF
V: TRBV6-1; D: .; J: TRBJ2-7; CDR3: CASTELGTSYEQYF
V: TRBV28; D: .; J: TRBJ2-7; CDR3: CASSFIEQYF
V: TRBV7-2; D: .; J: TRBJ2-2; CDR3: CASSLQGPYTGELFF
V: TRBV9; D: .; J: TRBJ2-1; CDR3: CASSVGGNNEQFF
V: TRBV19; D: TRBD2; J: TRBJ2-1; CDR3: CASSIGGLAGGEFF
V: TRBV7-2; D: .; J: TRBJ1-1; CDR3: CASSLISRAEAFF
V: TRBV6-5; D: TRBD1; J: TRBJ1-2; CDR3: CASSSLDRSAYGYTF
V: TRBV29-1; D: .; J: TRBJ1-1; CDR3: CSVEATTGNTEAFF
V: TRBV10-3; D: .; J: TRBJ2-1; CDR3: CAISEFGESYNEQFF
V: TRBV2; D: TRBD1; J: TRBJ2-7; CDR3: CASRRTGTVTSYEQYF
V: TRBV12-5; D: .; J: TRBJ1-5; CDR3: CASGFSRVGNQPQHF
V: TRBV2; D: .; J: TRBJ2-5; CDR3: CASSEVDQETQYF
V: TRBV19; D: TRBD1; J: TRBJ2-4; CDR3: CASSMEGQGLGNIQYF
V: TRBV29-1; D: .; J: TRBJ1-1; CDR3: CSVVVSAPGPFF
V: TRBV28; D: TRBD1; J: TRBJ2-1; CDR3: CASSSGTGVYNEQFF
V: TRBV21-1; D: .; J: TRBJ1-4; CDR3: CASSKEREVVNEKLFF
V: TRBV20-1; D: .; J: TRBJ1-2; CDR3: CILPPGAGYTF
V: TRBV7-6; D: .; J: TRBJ2-7; CDR3: CASSLGLSYEQYF
V: TRBV6-4; D: TRBD1; J: TRBJ1-1; CDR3: CASSDSAGGYTEAFF